A selection of T cell receptor beta chains follows, all from one sample in a study of STAT5B mutations in CD4+ large granular lymphocyte leukemia. Sequencing was performed with immunoSEQ multiplex PCR; in TCRdb, only in-frame clones are kept and a portion is missing. Altogether more than 30,000 clones are present, around 80% being singletons, with the ten largest covering around 7%. Sequenced input: CD4+ T cells from blood buffy coats. These receptors all come from a human donor in good health. Each CDR3 is given with its conserved first and last residue. Fields, in order: J gene, clone size, D gene, V gene, CDR3 DNA, CDR3 protein. The D gene is left open where the match is weak. Only part of the rows carry a size: once, few, many, or a class if the clone is expanded.

J: TRBJ1-2
size: .
D: .
V: TRBV5-6
DNA: TGTGCCAGCAGCTTGTCGACAGCCCAGACTAACTATGGCTACACCTTC
CDR3: CASSLSTAQTNYGYTF

J: TRBJ1-4
size: .
D: .
V: TRBV5-1
DNA: TGCGCCAGCAGCTTGCGAGGCACCGATGAAAAACTGTTTTTT
CDR3: CASSLRGTDEKLFF

J: TRBJ2-2
size: .
D: TRBD1
V: TRBV7-9
DNA: TGTGCCAGCAGCCCTCAGGGGGTCGTCGCCGGGGAGCTGTTTTTT
CDR3: CASSPQGVVAGELFF

J: TRBJ1-1
size: .
D: .
V: TRBV7-2
DNA: TGTGCCAGCAGCCTACAACCTACAGGCACTGAAGCTTTCTTT
CDR3: CASSLQPTGTEAFF

J: TRBJ2-5
size: .
D: .
V: TRBV5-1
DNA: TGCGCCAGCAGCTTCTCCGGGGAGACCCAGTACTTC
CDR3: CASSFSGETQYF

J: TRBJ2-7
size: few
D: .
V: TRBV16
DNA: TGTGCCAGCGGACCCGAAGGTTTAGGTGACAGCGAGCAGTACTTC
CDR3: CASGPEGLGDSEQYF

J: TRBJ1-6
size: .
D: .
V: TRBV5-1
DNA: TGCGCCAGCAGCTTGGAGGGTAGCTCCTATAATTCACCCCTCCACTTT
CDR3: CASSLEGSSYNSPLHF

J: TRBJ2-3
size: .
D: TRBD2
V: TRBV2
DNA: TGTGCCAGCACCGGGACTAGATCAGATACGCAGTATTTT
CDR3: CASTGTRSDTQYF

J: TRBJ1-2
size: once
D: TRBD1
V: TRBV5-1
DNA: TGCGCCAGCAGCTTAGGACAGGGAGGATATGGCTACACCTTC
CDR3: CASSLGQGGYGYTF

J: TRBJ1-1
size: .
D: .
V: TRBV6-1
DNA: TGTGCCACTGGGGGACGGCGGTTGAACACTGAAGCTTTCTTT
CDR3: CATGGRRLNTEAFF

J: TRBJ2-5
size: once
D: .
V: TRBV6-1
DNA: TGTGCCAGCAGTGTTAGTTTAGGGGCGGGAGAGACCCAGTACTTC
CDR3: CASSVSLGAGETQYF

J: TRBJ1-5
size: .
D: .
V: TRBV2
DNA: TGTGCCAGCAGGGCCTCTGGACAGAACAATCAGCCCCAGCATTTT
CDR3: CASRASGQNNQPQHF

J: TRBJ2-3
size: .
D: .
V: TRBV25-1
DNA: TGTGCCAGCAGTGTCACAGATACGCAGTATTTT
CDR3: CASSVTDTQYF

J: TRBJ1-2
size: once
D: .
V: TRBV5-4
DNA: TGCGCCCTGGGGGGGGGTAACTATGGCTACACCTTC
CDR3: CALGGGNYGYTF

J: TRBJ1-5
size: .
D: .
V: TRBV7-2
DNA: TGTGCCAGCAGCCCCGGGGGGGGAGGCAATCAGCCCCAGCATTTT
CDR3: CASSPGGGGNQPQHF

J: TRBJ1-1
size: once
D: .
V: TRBV5-6
DNA: TGTGCCAGCAGCGCGCAGGAGGGAAACACTGAAGCTTTCTTT
CDR3: CASSAQEGNTEAFF

J: TRBJ1-6
size: .
D: .
V: TRBV7-2
DNA: TGTGCCAGCAGCTTAAATGGAGGGGGGGATAATTCACCCCTCCACTTT
CDR3: CASSLNGGGDNSPLHF

J: TRBJ2-7
size: .
D: .
V: TRBV5-4
DNA: TGTGCCAGCAGCTTGGACAGGAACTCCTACGAGCAGTACTTC
CDR3: CASSLDRNSYEQYF

J: TRBJ1-1
size: .
D: .
V: TRBV7-2
DNA: TGTGCCAGCAGCCCCCCCGCACTTCTTGAAGCTTTCTTT
CDR3: CASSPPALLEAFF

J: TRBJ1-1
size: few
D: .
V: TRBV7-9
DNA: TGTGCCAGCAGCTTAGCCACAGAAGCTTTCTTT
CDR3: CASSLATEAFF

J: TRBJ2-1
size: .
D: TRBD2
V: TRBV10-1
DNA: TGCGCCAGCAGTGAGGCGGGGGGAGGTGAGCAGTTCTTC
CDR3: CASSEAGGGEQFF

J: TRBJ1-1
size: few
D: .
V: TRBV11-2
DNA: TGTGCCAGCAGCTTATTGACGGGGACCACTGAAGCTTTCTTT
CDR3: CASSLLTGTTEAFF

J: TRBJ1-1
size: .
D: .
V: TRBV5-1
DNA: TGCGCCAGCAGCTTACAGGCGAACACTGAAGCTTTCTTT
CDR3: CASSLQANTEAFF

J: TRBJ2-2
size: .
D: .
V: TRBV10-1
DNA: TGCGCCAGCAGCATTAACACCGGGGAGCTGTTTTTT
CDR3: CASSINTGELFF

J: TRBJ2-2
size: .
D: .
V: TRBV5-1
DNA: TGCGCCAGCAGCTCTTCGACAGCAGGGGCCACCGGGGAGCTGTTTTTT
CDR3: CASSSSTAGATGELFF

J: TRBJ2-1
size: .
D: TRBD2
V: TRBV27
DNA: TGTGCCAGCAGTCCACGGACTAGCGGCCCAACGTTCTTC
CDR3: CASSPRTSGPTFF

J: TRBJ2-1
size: .
D: .
V: TRBV9
DNA: TGTGCCAGCAGCGTCTCTACAGGGACTGCATACAATGAGCAGTTCTTC
CDR3: CASSVSTGTAYNEQFF

J: TRBJ1-1
size: .
D: .
V: TRBV5-1
DNA: TGCGCCAGCAGCTTAGGGGCCATGAACACTGAAGCTTTCTTT
CDR3: CASSLGAMNTEAFF

J: TRBJ2-2
size: .
D: TRBD2
V: TRBV4-3
DNA: TGCGCCAGCAGCCAAGGGGCCCGACTAGCGGGCCATGCCGGGGAGCTGTTTTTT
CDR3: CASSQGARLAGHAGELFF

J: TRBJ1-2
size: .
D: .
V: TRBV5-6
DNA: TGTGCCAGCAAGGCGGAGGACTATGGCTACACCTTC
CDR3: CASKAEDYGYTF

J: TRBJ2-3
size: .
D: .
V: TRBV5-1
DNA: TGCGCCAGCAGCCAGCGGGCGGTTAGCACAGATACGCAGTATTTT
CDR3: CASSQRAVSTDTQYF

J: TRBJ2-3
size: .
D: .
V: TRBV2
DNA: TGTGCCAGCAAGTTAGAAAACGTCGGCACAGATACGCAGTATTTT
CDR3: CASKLENVGTDTQYF

J: TRBJ2-2
size: .
D: .
V: TRBV21-1
DNA: TGTGCCAGCAGTCCTCATCATCCCGGGGAGCTGTTTTTT
CDR3: CASSPHHPGELFF

J: TRBJ1-1
size: .
D: .
V: TRBV4-2
DNA: TGTGCCAGCAGCCAAGACGGGCAGCAATCCCTCTCTAACACTGAAGCTTTCTTT
CDR3: CASSQDGQQSLSNTEAFF

J: TRBJ2-7
size: .
D: .
V: TRBV5-3
DNA: TGTGCCAGAAGCTTGGAACCCTACGAACAGTACTTC
CDR3: CARSLEPYEQYF

J: TRBJ2-3
size: .
D: .
V: TRBV18
DNA: TGTGCCAGCTCACCGAAGGCGGATACGCAGTATTTT
CDR3: CASSPKADTQYF

J: TRBJ1-2
size: .
D: .
V: TRBV5-6
DNA: TGTGCCAGCAGCCGGATCAACTATGGCTACACCTTC
CDR3: CASSRINYGYTF

J: TRBJ2-1
size: .
D: .
V: TRBV4-3
DNA: TGCGCCAGCAGCCAAGGTTTACTGATCCCCTTCAATGAGCAGTTCTTC
CDR3: CASSQGLLIPFNEQFF

J: TRBJ1-4
size: .
D: TRBD1
V: TRBV7-8
DNA: TGTGCCAGCAGCTTATTTAGACAGGGGAGGGAAAAACTGTTTTTT
CDR3: CASSLFRQGREKLFF

J: TRBJ1-1
size: few
D: .
V: TRBV5-1
DNA: TGCGCCAGCAGCTTGGCCGAGGTGGACACTGAAGCTTTCTTT
CDR3: CASSLAEVDTEAFF

J: TRBJ1-3
size: .
D: TRBD1
V: TRBV9
DNA: TGTGCCAGCAGCGTAGGGGACAGGGGCAACACCATATATTTT
CDR3: CASSVGDRGNTIYF

J: TRBJ1-2
size: .
D: .
V: TRBV19
DNA: TGTGCCAGTAGTATTAGGGATGGCTACACCTTC
CDR3: CASSIRDGYTF

J: TRBJ1-5
size: .
D: .
V: TRBV18
DNA: TGTGCCAGCTCCCCAGGACAGAACAATCAGCCCCAGCATTTT
CDR3: CASSPGQNNQPQHF

J: TRBJ1-1
size: few
D: .
V: TRBV7-9
DNA: TGTGCCAGCAGCTTTTCCCACCCGAACACTGAAGCTTTCTTT
CDR3: CASSFSHPNTEAFF

J: TRBJ2-3
size: .
D: TRBD2
V: TRBV19
DNA: TGTGCCAGTAGTAAGCGGGAGGCCACAGATACGCAGTATTTT
CDR3: CASSKREATDTQYF

J: TRBJ2-1
size: .
D: TRBD2
V: TRBV10-3
DNA: TGTGCCATCAGCGCGCTAGCGGGAGACTACAATGAGCAGTTCTTC
CDR3: CAISALAGDYNEQFF

J: TRBJ1-4
size: .
D: .
V: TRBV6-1
DNA: TGTGCCAGCAGTCGTATCGCCGTGGACTATGAAAAACTGTTTTTT
CDR3: CASSRIAVDYEKLFF

J: TRBJ2-4
size: .
D: .
V: TRBV7-9
DNA: TGTGCCAGCAGCTTAGCAGGACAGATGGCCAAAAACATTCAGTACTTC
CDR3: CASSLAGQMAKNIQYF

J: TRBJ2-3
size: few
D: TRBD1
V: TRBV18
DNA: TGTGCCAGCTCACCCGCGGGACAGGGTAGGGCAGATACGCAGTATTTT
CDR3: CASSPAGQGRADTQYF

J: TRBJ1-6
size: few
D: TRBD1
V: TRBV25-1
DNA: TGTGCCAGCAGTATTATGTCCGGGACAGGGAGATCACCCCTCCACTTT
CDR3: CASSIMSGTGRSPLHF

J: TRBJ2-2
size: .
D: TRBD2
V: TRBV5-5
DNA: TGTGCCAGCAGCTTGGTCCAGCGGGGGGGCCGTACCGGGGAGCTGTTTTTT
CDR3: CASSLVQRGGRTGELFF

J: TRBJ2-5
size: .
D: .
V: TRBV2
DNA: TGTGCCAGCGCAGGAACTTCGACCCAGTACTTC
CDR3: CASAGTSTQYF

J: TRBJ1-6
size: .
D: TRBD1
V: TRBV7-8
DNA: TGTGCCAGCAGCTCAACAGGGGGCTATAATTCACCCCTCCACTTT
CDR3: CASSSTGGYNSPLHF

J: TRBJ2-7
size: .
D: TRBD2
V: TRBV11-3
DNA: TGTGCCAGCAGCCTACGGTCGGGAGGGCCTTACGAGCAGTACTTC
CDR3: CASSLRSGGPYEQYF

J: TRBJ2-5
size: .
D: .
V: TRBV19
DNA: TGTGCCAGTAGCCCCGGAGAGACCCAGTACTTC
CDR3: CASSPGETQYF